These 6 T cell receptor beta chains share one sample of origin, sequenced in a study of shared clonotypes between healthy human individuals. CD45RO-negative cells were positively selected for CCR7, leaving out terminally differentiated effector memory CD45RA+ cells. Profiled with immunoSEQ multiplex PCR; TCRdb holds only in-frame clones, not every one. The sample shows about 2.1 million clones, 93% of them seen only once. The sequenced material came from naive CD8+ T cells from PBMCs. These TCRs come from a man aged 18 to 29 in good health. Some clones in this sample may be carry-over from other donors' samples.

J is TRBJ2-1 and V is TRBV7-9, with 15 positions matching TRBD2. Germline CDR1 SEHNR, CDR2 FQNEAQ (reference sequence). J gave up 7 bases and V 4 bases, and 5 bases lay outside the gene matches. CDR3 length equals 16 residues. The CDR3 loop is CASSSRTSGRENEQFF. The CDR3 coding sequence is TGTGCCAGCAGCTCGAGGACTAGCGGGAGGGAAAATGAGCAGTTCTTC.

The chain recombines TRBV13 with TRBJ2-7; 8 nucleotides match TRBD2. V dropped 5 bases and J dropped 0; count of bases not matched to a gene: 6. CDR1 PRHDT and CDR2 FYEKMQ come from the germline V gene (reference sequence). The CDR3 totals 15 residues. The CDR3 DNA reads TGTGCCAGCAGCCTACTAGCGGTAAACTCCTACGAGCAGTACTTC. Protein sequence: CASSLLAVNSYEQYF.

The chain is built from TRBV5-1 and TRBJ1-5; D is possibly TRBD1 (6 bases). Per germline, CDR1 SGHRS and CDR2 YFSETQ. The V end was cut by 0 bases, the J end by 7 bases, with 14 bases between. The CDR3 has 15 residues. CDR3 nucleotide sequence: TGCGCCAGCAGCTTGGGGTGGGGGGCGGAACAGCCCCAGCATTTT. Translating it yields CASSLGWGAEQPQHF.

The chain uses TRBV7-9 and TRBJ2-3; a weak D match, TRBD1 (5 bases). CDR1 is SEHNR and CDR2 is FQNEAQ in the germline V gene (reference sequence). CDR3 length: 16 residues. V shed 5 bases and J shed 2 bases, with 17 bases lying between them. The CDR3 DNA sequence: TGTGCCAGCAGCAGAACCGACAGAGCCTACACAGATACGCAGTATTTT. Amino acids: CASSRTDRAYTDTQYF. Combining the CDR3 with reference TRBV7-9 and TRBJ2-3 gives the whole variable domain DTGVSQNPRHKITKRGQNVTFRCDPISEHNRLYWYRQTLGQGPEFLTYFQNEAQLEKSRLLSDRFSAERPKGSFSTLEIQRTEQGDSAMYLCASSRTDRAYTDTQYFGPGTRLTVL.

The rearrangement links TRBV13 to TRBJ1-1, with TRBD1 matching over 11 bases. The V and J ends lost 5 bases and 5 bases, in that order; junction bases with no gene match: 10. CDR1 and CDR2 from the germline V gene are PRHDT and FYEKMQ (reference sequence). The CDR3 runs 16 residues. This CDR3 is CASSRDRGGAETEAFF. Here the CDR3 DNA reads TGTGCCAGCAGCCGGGACAGGGGGGGAGCCGAAACTGAAGCTTTCTTT.

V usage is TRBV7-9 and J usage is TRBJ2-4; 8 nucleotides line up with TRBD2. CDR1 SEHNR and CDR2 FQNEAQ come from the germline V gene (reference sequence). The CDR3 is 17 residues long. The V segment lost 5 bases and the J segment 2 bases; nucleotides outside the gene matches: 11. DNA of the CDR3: TGTGCCAGCAGCCATAACCGCGGGGGGCAAACCAAAAACATTCAGTACTTC. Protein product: CASSHNRGGQTKNIQYF.